The 8 T cell receptor beta chains below come from one sample, sequenced in a study of blood T cell repertoires in COVID-19. Only in-frame clones appear in the TCRdb table, and some are missing; sequencing was by immunoSEQ multiplex PCR. Of about 210,000 clones in the sample, roughly 80% were seen once. Sequences were obtained from peripheral blood. Receptors originate from a man aged 55 to 70 with acute or convalescent COVID-19.

This sequence joins TRBV19 and TRBJ1-5; TRBD1 is a possible D gene (6 bases). CDR3 length: 17 residues. With 6 bases removed from V and 5 bases from J, the gap between germline ends came to 23 bases. The germline V gene encodes CDR1 LNHDA and CDR2 SQIVND (reference sequence). The CDR3 nucleotides read TGTGCCAGTAGGAAGCACAGACAGGTCTTTCTTCATCAGCCCCAGCATTTT. Its protein product is CASRKHRQVFLHQPQHF.

The chain is built from TRBV5-1 and TRBJ2-7; D is unresolved. Germline V gives CDR1 SGHRS, CDR2 YFSETQ. Trimming removed 3 bases from V and 0 bases from J, with 7 bases in between. CDR3 length: 13 amino acids. The CDR3 nucleotides are TGCGCCAGCAGCTGGCCCAGCTCCTACGAGCAGTACTTC. Protein: CASSWPSSYEQYF.

The genes are TRBV7-9 and TRBJ1-6, with TRBD1 identical over 8 bases. J lost 9 bases, V lost 3 bases, and 7 bases had no gene match. Germline CDR1 is SEHNR and CDR2 is FQNEAQ (reference sequence). The CDR3 is made up of 15 amino acids. In DNA, the CDR3 is TGTGCCAGCAGCTTGAGGACAGGGTCTACTTCACCCCTCCACTTT. The encoded protein is CASSLRTGSTSPLHF.

This clone was observed once. This chain uses TRBV6-4 with TRBJ1-2, with 7 bases identical to TRBD1. V lost 8 bases and J lost 6; bases outside the gene matches: 9. Germline loops: CDR1 MRHNA, CDR2 SNTAGT. The CDR3 covers 13 residues. The CDR3 protein is CASGPQGINGYTF. In DNA, the CDR3 is TGTGCCAGCGGCCCACAGGGGATCAATGGCTACACCTTC.

The rearrangement uses TRBV19 and TRBJ1-5; 7 nucleotides align to TRBD1. The CDR3 totals 13 residues. The V segment lost 4 bases and the J segment 5 bases; nucleotides outside the gene matches: 2. Germline assignment: CDR1 LNHDA and CDR2 SQIVND (reference sequence). The CDR3 sequence is CASSSTGDQPQHF. The CDR3 DNA sequence: TGTGCCAGTAGTAGCACAGGGGATCAGCCCCAGCATTTT.

This clone was recorded a few times. This sequence joins TRBV6-1 and TRBJ1-1; tentatively, D is TRBD1 (6 bases). The ends were cut back, 2 bases at V and 3 bases at J, with 10 bases in the middle. From germline, CDR1 is MNHNS and CDR2 SASEGT. The CDR3 has 14 residues. In DNA form, the CDR3 reads TGTGCCAGCAGTGAACTGTACAGGGACACTGAAGCTTTCTTT. Protein product: CASSELYRDTEAFF.

This sequence joins TRBV4-2 and TRBJ1-5, with 8 bases that match TRBD1. V shed 4 bases, J shed 6 bases, and the junction held 5 bases outside the gene matches. The CDR3 sequence is 14 residues long. Germline V gene lookup returns CDR1 LGHNA and CDR2 YNFKEQ. This CDR3 reads CASSPGQGLQPQHF. CDR3 coding DNA: TGTGCCAGCAGCCCCGGACAGGGCCTTCAGCCCCAGCATTTT.

This clone was detected only once. This chain joins TRBV6-1 and TRBJ2-1, with D perhaps matching TRBD2 (5 bases). This CDR3 region has 15 residues. V lost 5 bases to trimming and J lost 0 bases, with 11 bases between them. CDR1 and CDR2 (germline): MNHNS, SASEGT. The DNA of the CDR3 is TGTGCCAGCAGTTTTGAGAGCGGCTCCTACAATGAGCAGTTCTTC. Amino acids: CASSFESGSYNEQFF.